This record covers a single T cell receptor beta chain. Authors of the study amplified TCR beta CDR3 regions from RNA transcripts. Primed by the HTBI set, a first-round RT-PCR was run on the TCR CDR3. Each CDR3 protein is one row after TCRdb ran MiXCR on the multiplex PCR reads. The sample gives 300,000 to 450,000 distinct CDR3 sequences, approximately 15% of which show up once; 20% is in the top ten. Trimming took off 4 bases at V and 0 bases at J, with 7 bases between the two ends. Looked up from germline, CDR1 is SGHVS and CDR2 is FNYEAQ. This CDR3 has 14 amino acids. The sample is drawn from a study of T cells in Graves' hyperthyroidism and ophthalmopathy.

The chain is built from TRBV7-6 and TRBJ1-3; no clear D. This sequence was found in a man aged 25-45 years with Graves' hyperthyroidism that later progressed to Graves' ophthalmopathy. The specimen sequenced was blood. The CDR3 here is CASSSIASGNTIYF. CDR3 DNA: TGTGCCAGCAGCTCCATTGCCTCTGGAAACACCATATATTTT. Drawing the rest from reference TRBV7-6 and TRBJ1-3, the complete variable domain is GAGVSQSPRYKVTKRGQDVALRCDPISGHVSLYWYRQALGQGPEFLTYFNYEAQQDKSGLPNDRFSAERPEGSISTLTIQRTEQRDSAMYRCASSSIASGNTIYFGEGSWLTVV.